The subject of this entry is one T cell receptor (beta chain). No cognate antigen has been identified for it. No much larger clonotype is one base removed from it; base qualities were not supplied. Libraries were constructed by the immunoSEQ multiplex PCR assay. The paper's processing steps were these. A statistical classification framework was built for diagnosing cytomegalovirus status from the catalog of TCR beta chain sequences. The clones in this table, taken by TCRdb from immuneACCESS, are in-frame only. Not every clone is retained; where verified, under half of the shortfall comes from an unresolved V gene, and the cause of the rest is unknown. D and trimming come from the DNA, and the V and J calls and clone size come from that table. A total of 130,000 to 150,000 clones appear in this sample, about 91% of them only once. Jointly, the top ten make up over 9% of the sample. V is pruned by 6 bases and J by 5 bases, leaving 5 bases of the junction without a gene match. CDR1 and CDR2 are drawn from the germline V gene: SNHLY, FYNNEI. Inclusive of the bounding cysteine and phenylalanine, the CDR3 is 13 residues long. Only CDR3 DNA remains: 39 bases, in frame from the first base.

These data belong to a study of cytomegalovirus exposure and HLA in healthy donors (dated by TCRdb to the late 2010s). Turning to the overall study: According to a later analysis, one platform produced both the roughly 120 validation repertoires and the roughly 650 repertoires of the first cohort. The study aimed to test whether cataloging public T cell receptors could reveal signatures of past pathogen exposure. A separate validation cohort of approximately 120 different subjects was used in addition to the roughly 670-subject first cohort. To predict cytomegalovirus infection status, the study brought together high-throughput TCR immunosequencing, statistical association of individual TCRs with disease status, and machine learning. Here is what the overall study found, with its caveats: A later analysis lacked HLA typing for the validation cohort, so it scored co-occurrence in that cohort across all 130 or so repertoires. A later analysis found that TCRs clustered in the first cohort also tended to co-occur in the 95 to 150 validation repertoires, with approximately 93% of cluster scores above 0. The classifier was reported to diagnose cytomegalovirus status with high specificity and sensitivity in both the original cohort and the validation cohort. It was suggested by the authors that the approach could potentially be generalized to other disease states and immunological phenotypes. Three of the identified cytomegalovirus-associated TCR beta chains were confirmed in vitro to be specific for cytomegalovirus antigens. Most TCR sequences were observed very rarely across donors, whereas some public TCRs were present in many individuals. A total of around 150 TCR beta chains were listed by the study as associated with cytomegalovirus.

Separate from the roughly 630-subject first cohort, the validation cohort of about 110 subjects was the group to which the donors belonged. This receptor chain uses TRBV2 and TRBJ1-1, with 8 bases aligning to TRBD1. Sequenced sample: PBMCs. The sequence derives from a woman under 30 in good health and CMV-seropositive. The bases are TGTGCCAGCAGAGGACAGGGTCGGACTGAAGCTTTCTTT. This translates into CASRGQGRTEAFF.